The rows below give T cell receptor beta chains drawn from one sample of a study of blood T cell repertoires in COVID-19. Measured with immunoSEQ multiplex PCR; TCRdb has only the in-frame clones, and not every one. The repertoire includes 300,000 to 400,000 clones, roughly 90% of them detected once, and just under 7.5% sits in the top ten. Sequencing input: peripheral blood. These receptor sequences come from a woman in her 70s with COVID-19, enrolled during active disease. Each CDR3 is given with its conserved first and last residue. D genes are given only for firm matches. Clone size appears in some rows only: once, few, many, or a class for an expanded clone.

clone size: -; V gene: TRBV28; CDR3 length: 15; D gene: TRBD1; J gene: TRBJ2-2; CDR3 protein: CASRGGQGITGELFF; CDR3 DNA: TGTGCCAGCAGAGGGGGACAGGGAATCACCGGGGAGCTGTTTTTT
clone size: -; V gene: TRBV5-1; CDR3 length: 11; D gene: TRBD1; J gene: TRBJ2-1; CDR3 protein: CASSFGQGEFF; CDR3 DNA: TGCGCCAGCAGCTTCGGACAGGGAGAGTTCTTC
clone size: -; V gene: TRBV12-2; CDR3 length: 19; D gene: -; J gene: TRBJ2-3; CDR3 protein: CASRLEYVRGPALTDTQYF; CDR3 DNA: TGTGCAAGTCGCTTAGAATACGTCAGGGGGCCAGCTCTCACAGATACGCAGTATTTT
clone size: -; V gene: TRBV27; CDR3 length: 14; D gene: TRBD1; J gene: TRBJ1-1; CDR3 protein: CASSLQGGSTEAFF; CDR3 DNA: TGTGCCAGCAGTTTACAGGGGGGAAGTACTGAAGCTTTCTTT
clone size: -; V gene: TRBV27; CDR3 length: 12; D gene: -; J gene: TRBJ1-1; CDR3 protein: CASFGGGTEAFF; CDR3 DNA: TGTGCCAGCTTCGGGGGGGGGACTGAAGCTTTCTTT
clone size: -; V gene: TRBV5-6; CDR3 length: 15; D gene: TRBD1; J gene: TRBJ2-1; CDR3 protein: CASRSPGTAYNEQFF; CDR3 DNA: TGTGCCAGCAGGAGTCCCGGGACAGCCTACAATGAGCAGTTCTTC
clone size: few; V gene: TRBV7-2; CDR3 length: 13; D gene: TRBD2; J gene: TRBJ2-2; CDR3 protein: CASTNGGSGELFF; CDR3 DNA: TGTGCCAGCACCAACGGGGGGTCCGGGGAGCTGTTTTTT
clone size: -; V gene: TRBV9; CDR3 length: 16; D gene: TRBD2; J gene: TRBJ2-1; CDR3 protein: CASSVVGSGATREQFF; CDR3 DNA: TGTGCCAGCAGCGTAGTGGGTAGCGGGGCCACTAGGGAGCAGTTCTTC
clone size: -; V gene: TRBV19; CDR3 length: 15; D gene: TRBD1; J gene: TRBJ1-2; CDR3 protein: CATVQSDRAAYGYTF; CDR3 DNA: TGTGCCACCGTCCAATCCGACAGGGCTGCTTATGGCTACACCTTC
clone size: -; V gene: TRBV7-2; CDR3 length: 12; D gene: -; J gene: TRBJ1-2; CDR3 protein: CASSQVGQGNHF; CDR3 DNA: -
clone size: -; V gene: TRBV6-1; CDR3 length: 19; D gene: -; J gene: TRBJ1-1; CDR3 protein: CASSEARYGLVSLNTEAFF; CDR3 DNA: TGTGCCAGCAGTGAAGCGCGTTATGGGCTGGTCAGCCTAAACACTGAAGCTTTCTTT
clone size: -; V gene: TRBV5-6; CDR3 length: 14; D gene: -; J gene: TRBJ2-3; CDR3 protein: CASNWQVGTDTQYF; CDR3 DNA: TGTGCCAGCAACTGGCAGGTAGGAACAGATACGCAGTATTTT